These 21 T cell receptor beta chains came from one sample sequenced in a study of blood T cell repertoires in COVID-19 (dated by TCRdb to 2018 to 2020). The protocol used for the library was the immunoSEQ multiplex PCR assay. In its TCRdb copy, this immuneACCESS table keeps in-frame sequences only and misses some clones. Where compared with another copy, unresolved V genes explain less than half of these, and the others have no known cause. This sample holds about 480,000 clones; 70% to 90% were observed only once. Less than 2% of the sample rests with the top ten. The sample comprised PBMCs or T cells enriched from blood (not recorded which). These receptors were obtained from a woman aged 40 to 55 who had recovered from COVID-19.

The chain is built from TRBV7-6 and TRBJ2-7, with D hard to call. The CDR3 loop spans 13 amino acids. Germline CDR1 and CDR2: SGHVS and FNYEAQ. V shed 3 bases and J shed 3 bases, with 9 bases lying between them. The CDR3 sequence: CASSFSEVYEQYF. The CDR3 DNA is TGTGCCAGCAGCTTCAGTGAAGTCTACGAGCAGTACTTC.

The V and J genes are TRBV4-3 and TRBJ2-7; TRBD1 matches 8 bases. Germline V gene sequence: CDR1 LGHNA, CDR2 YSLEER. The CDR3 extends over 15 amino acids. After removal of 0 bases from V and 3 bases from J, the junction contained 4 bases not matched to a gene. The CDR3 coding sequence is TGCGCCAGCAGCCAAGATCCGGGACAGGACTACGAGCAGTACTTC. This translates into CASSQDPGQDYEQYF.

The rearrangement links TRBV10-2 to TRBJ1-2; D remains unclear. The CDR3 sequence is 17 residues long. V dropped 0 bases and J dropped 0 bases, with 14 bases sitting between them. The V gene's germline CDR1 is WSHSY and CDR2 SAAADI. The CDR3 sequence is CASSESVTFLANYGYTF. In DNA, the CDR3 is TGCGCCAGCAGTGAGTCGGTTACTTTCTTAGCTAACTATGGCTACACCTTC.

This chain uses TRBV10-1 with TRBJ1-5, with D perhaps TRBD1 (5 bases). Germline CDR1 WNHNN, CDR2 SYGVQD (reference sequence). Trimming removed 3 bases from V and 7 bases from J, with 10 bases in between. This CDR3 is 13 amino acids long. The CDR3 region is CASSDTKGQPQHF. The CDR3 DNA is TGCGCCAGCAGTGACACCAAGGGGCAGCCCCAGCATTTT.

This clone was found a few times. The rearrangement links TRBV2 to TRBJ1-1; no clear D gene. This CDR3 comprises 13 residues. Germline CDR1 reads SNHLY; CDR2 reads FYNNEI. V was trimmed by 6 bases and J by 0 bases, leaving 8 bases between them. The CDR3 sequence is CASRQNMNTEAFF. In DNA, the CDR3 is TGTGCCAGCAGACAGAACATGAACACTGAAGCTTTCTTT.

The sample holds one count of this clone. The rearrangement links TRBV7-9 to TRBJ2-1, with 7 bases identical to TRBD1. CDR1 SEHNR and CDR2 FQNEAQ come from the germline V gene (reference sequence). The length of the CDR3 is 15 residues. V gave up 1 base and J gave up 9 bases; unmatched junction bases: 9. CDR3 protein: CASSLGVRGQGEQFF. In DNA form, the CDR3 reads TGTGCCAGCAGCTTAGGTGTTAGGGGGCAGGGTGAGCAGTTCTTC.

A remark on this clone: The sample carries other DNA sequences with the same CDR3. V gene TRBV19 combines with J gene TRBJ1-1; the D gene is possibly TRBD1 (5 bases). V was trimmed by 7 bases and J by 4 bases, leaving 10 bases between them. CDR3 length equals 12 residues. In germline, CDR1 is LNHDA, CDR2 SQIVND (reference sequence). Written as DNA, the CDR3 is TGTGCCAGTACCCTGGGGGGCACTGAAGCTTTCTTT. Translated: CASTLGGTEAFF.

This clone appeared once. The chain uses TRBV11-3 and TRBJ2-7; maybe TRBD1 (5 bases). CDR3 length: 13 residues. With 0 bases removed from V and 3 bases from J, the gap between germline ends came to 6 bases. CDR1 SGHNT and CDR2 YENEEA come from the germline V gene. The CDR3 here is CASSLEDNYEQYF. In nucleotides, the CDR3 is TGTGCCAGCAGCTTAGAGGACAACTACGAGCAGTACTTC. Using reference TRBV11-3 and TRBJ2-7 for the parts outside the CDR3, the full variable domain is EAGVVQSPRYKIIEKKQPVAFWCNPISGHNTLYWYLQNLGQGPELLIRYENEEAVDDSQLPKDRFSAERLKGVDSTLKIQPAELGDSAVYLCASSLEDNYEQYFGPGTRLTVT.

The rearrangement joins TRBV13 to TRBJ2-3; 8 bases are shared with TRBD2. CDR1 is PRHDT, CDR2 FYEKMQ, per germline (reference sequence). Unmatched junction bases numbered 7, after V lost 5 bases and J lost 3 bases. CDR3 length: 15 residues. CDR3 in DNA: TGTGCCAGCAGCCCAGAGCGGGAGCGGACAGATACGCAGTATTTT. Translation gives CASSPERERTDTQYF.

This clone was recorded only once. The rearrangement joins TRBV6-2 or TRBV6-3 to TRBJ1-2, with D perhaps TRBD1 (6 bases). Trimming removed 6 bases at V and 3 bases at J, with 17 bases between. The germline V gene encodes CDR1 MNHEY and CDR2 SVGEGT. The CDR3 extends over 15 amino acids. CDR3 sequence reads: CASSPRGRPDYGYTF. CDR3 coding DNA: TGTGCCAGCAGCCCCAGGGGACGTCCGGACTATGGCTACACCTTC.

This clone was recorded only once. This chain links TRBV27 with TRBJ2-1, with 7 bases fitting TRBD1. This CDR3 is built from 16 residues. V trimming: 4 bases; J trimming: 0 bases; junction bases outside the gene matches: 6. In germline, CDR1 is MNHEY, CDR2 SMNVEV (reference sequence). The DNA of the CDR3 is TGTGCCAGCAGTTCCTACGACAGGGCCTCCTACAATGAGCAGTTCTTC. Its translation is CASSSYDRASYNEQFF.

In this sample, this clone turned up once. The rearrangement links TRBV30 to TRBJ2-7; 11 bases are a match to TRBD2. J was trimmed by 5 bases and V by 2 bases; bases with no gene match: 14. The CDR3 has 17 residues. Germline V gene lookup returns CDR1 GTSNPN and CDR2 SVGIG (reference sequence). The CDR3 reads CAWSPPGGSGRAHEQYF. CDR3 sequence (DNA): TGTGCCTGGAGTCCCCCCGGTGGTAGCGGGAGGGCCCACGAGCAGTACTTC. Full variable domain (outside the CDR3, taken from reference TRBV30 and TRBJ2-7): SQTIHQWPATLVQPVGSPLSLECTVEGTSNPNLYWYRQAAGRGLQLLFYSVGIGQISSEVPQNLSASRPQDRQFILSSKKLLLSDSGFYLCAWSPPGGSGRAHEQYFGPGTRLTVT.

The CDR3 bases are TGTGCCAGCAGCTTGTTTGGGACAGGGACTGAAGCTTTCTTT. Its protein is CASSLFGTGTEAFF. J is TRBJ1-1 and V is TRBV5-5; 9 bases match TRBD1. V shed 1 base, J shed 5 bases, and the junction held 3 bases outside the gene matches. Germline-derived CDR1 and CDR2 are SGHKS and YYEKEE (reference sequence). This CDR3 has 14 residues.

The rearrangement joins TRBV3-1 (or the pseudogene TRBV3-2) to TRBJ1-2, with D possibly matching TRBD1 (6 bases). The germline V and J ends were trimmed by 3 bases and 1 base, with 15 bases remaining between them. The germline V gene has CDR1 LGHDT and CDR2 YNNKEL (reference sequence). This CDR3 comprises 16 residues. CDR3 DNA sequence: TGTGCCAGCAGCCATCAAACAGGGCGAGGTAACTATGGCTACACCTTC. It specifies CASSHQTGRGNYGYTF.

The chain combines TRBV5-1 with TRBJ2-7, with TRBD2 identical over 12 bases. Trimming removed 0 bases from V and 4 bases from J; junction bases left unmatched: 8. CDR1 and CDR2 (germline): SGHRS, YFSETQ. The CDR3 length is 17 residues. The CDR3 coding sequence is TGCGCCAGCAGCTTGGCGACTAGCGGGAGAAGTACGTACGAGCAGTACTTC. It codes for CASSLATSGRSTYEQYF.

CDR3 coding DNA: TGTGCCAGCAGCTATCGTGGGGGGAATGGCTACACCTTC. Translating it yields CASSYRGGNGYTF. V usage is TRBV11-2 and J usage is TRBJ1-2; possible D gene TRBD1, 5 bases. The ends were cut back, 4 bases at V and 6 bases at J, with 12 bases in the middle. The CDR3 is 13 residues long. Germline loops: CDR1 SGHAT, CDR2 FQNNGV.

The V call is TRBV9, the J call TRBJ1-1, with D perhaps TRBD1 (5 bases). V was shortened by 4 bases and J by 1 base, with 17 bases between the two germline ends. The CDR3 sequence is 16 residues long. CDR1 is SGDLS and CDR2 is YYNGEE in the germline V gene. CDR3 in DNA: TGTGCCAGCAGCCTTGGGGGGTATAGGGGGAACACTGAAGCTTTCTTT. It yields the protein CASSLGGYRGNTEAFF.

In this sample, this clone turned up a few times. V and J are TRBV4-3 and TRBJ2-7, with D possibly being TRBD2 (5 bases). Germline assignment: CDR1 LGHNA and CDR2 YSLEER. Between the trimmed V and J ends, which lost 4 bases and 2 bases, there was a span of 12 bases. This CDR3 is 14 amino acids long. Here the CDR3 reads CASSLWSGTYEQYF. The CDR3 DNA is TGCGCCAGCAGCCTTTGGAGCGGTACCTACGAGCAGTACTTC.

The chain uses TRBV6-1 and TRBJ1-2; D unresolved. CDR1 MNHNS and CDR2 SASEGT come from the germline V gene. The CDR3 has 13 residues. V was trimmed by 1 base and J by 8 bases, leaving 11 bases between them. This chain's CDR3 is CASSEGAGYGYTF. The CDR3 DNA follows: TGTGCCAGCAGTGAAGGGGCAGGATACGGCTACACCTTC.

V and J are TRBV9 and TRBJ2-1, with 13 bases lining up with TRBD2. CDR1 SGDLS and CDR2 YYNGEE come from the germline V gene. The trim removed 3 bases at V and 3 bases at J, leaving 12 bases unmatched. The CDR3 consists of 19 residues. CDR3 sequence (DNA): TGTGCCAGCAGCGGACCCACAAGACTAGCGGGAGGCCTCTACAATGAGCAGTTCTTC. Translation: CASSGPTRLAGGLYNEQFF. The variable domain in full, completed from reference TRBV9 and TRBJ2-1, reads DSGVTQTPKHLITATGQRVTLRCSPRSGDLSVYWYQQSLDQGLQFLIQYYNGEERAKGNILERFSAQQFPDLHSELNLSSLELGDSALYFCASSGPTRLAGGLYNEQFFGPGTRLTVL.

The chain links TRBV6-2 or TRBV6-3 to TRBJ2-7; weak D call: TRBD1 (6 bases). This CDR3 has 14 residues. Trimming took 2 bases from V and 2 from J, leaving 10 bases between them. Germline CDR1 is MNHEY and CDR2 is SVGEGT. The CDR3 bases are TGTGCCAGCAGTTACCTGGACAGAGCCTACGAGCAGTACTTC. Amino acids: CASSYLDRAYEQYF.